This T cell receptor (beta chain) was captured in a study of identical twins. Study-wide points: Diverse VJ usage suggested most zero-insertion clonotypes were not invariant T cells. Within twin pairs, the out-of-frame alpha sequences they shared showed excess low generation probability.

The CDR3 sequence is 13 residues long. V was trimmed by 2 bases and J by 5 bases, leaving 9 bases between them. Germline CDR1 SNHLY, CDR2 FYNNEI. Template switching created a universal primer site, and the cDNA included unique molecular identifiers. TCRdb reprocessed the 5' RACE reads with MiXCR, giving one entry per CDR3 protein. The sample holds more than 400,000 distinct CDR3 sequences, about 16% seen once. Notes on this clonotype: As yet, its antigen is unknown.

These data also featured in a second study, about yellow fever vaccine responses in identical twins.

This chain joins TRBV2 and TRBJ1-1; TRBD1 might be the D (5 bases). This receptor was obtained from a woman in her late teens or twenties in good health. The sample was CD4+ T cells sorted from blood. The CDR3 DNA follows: TGTGCCAGCAGTGAATTTGGGACTACTGAAGCTTTCTTT. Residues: CASSEFGTTEAFF.